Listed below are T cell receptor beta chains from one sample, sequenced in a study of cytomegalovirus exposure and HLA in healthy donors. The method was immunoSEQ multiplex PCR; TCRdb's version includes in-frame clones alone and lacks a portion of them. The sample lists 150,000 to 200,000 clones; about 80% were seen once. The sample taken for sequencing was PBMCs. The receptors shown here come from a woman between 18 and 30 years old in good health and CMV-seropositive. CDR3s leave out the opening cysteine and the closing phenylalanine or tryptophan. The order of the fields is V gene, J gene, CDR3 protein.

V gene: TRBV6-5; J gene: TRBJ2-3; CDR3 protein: ASSLGRLNTDTQY
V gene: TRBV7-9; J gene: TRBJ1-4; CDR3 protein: ASSFGPPGAREKLF
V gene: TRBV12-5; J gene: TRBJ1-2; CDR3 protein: ASGLSSGEGYT
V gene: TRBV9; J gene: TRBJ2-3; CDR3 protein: ASSVGTAPTDTQY
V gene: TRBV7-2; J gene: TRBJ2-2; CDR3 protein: ASSQGGSYTGELF
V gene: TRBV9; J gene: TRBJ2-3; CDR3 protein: ASSPTGTHDTDTQY
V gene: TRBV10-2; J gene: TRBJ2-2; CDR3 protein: ASTYGQANTGELF
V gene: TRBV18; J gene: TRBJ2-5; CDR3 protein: ASSRDSQETQY
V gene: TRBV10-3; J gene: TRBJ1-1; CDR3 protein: AISWEGTEAF
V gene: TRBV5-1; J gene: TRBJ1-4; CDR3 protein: ASSPGGGSGNEKLF
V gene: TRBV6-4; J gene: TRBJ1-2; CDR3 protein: ASSGGRGGYT
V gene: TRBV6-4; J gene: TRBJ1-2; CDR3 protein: ASSVLRQVTNLNYGYT
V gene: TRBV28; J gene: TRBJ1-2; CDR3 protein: AILGSDRVEGYT
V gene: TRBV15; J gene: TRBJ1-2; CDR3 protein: ATSSGGYGYT
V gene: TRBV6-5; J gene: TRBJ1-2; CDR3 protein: ASSAGGYGYT
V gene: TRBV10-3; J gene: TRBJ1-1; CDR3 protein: AISGDTEAF
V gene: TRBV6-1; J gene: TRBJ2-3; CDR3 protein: ATCLGVTDTQY
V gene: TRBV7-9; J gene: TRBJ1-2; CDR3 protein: ASRPRGTADGYT
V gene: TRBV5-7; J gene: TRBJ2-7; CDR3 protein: ASSLVSPGQRIYEQY
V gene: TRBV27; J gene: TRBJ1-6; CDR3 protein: ASSFFGFQNQNSPLH
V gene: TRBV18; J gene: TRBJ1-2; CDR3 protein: ASSPLTYGYT
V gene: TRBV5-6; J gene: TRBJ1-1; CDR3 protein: ASSFNLGGIENTEAF
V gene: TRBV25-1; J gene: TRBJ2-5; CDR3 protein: ASSPGLAGGQNLETQY
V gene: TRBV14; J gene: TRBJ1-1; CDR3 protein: ASSQLSITEAF
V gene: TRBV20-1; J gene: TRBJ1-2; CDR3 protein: SARDEAGT
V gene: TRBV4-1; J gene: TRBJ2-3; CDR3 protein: ASSLGLTSGGAAGPDTQY
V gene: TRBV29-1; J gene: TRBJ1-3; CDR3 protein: SVALQSSGNTIY
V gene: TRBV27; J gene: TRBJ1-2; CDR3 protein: ASRNRVSEGYT
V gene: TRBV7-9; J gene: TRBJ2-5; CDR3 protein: ASSPSGTQETQY
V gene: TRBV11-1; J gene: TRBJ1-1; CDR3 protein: ASSLQTDEAF
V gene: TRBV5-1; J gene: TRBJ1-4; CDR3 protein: ASSYGQSEKLF
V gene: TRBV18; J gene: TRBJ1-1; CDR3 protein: ASSPIADTEAF
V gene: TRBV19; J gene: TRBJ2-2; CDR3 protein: ASKFAGGSNTGELF
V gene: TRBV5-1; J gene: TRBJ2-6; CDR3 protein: ASSLLSVSSGANVLT
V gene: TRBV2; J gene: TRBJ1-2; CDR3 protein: ASGGQTGYT
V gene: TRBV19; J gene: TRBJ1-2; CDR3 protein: ASTRGGPYGYT
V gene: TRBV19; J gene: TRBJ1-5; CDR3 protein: ASTPDRERVAQH